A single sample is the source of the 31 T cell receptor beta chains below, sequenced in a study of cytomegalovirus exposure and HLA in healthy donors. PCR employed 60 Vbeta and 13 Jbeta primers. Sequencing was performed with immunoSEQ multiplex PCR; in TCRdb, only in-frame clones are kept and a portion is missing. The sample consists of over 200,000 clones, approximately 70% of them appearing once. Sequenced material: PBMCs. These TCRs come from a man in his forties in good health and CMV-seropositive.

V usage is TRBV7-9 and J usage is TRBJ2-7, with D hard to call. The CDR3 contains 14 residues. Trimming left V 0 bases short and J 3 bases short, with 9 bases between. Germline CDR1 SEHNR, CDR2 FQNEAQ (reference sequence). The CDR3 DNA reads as TGTGCCAGCAGCTTAGCGGGCTCCAGCTACGAGCAGTACTTC. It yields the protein CASSLAGSSYEQYF.

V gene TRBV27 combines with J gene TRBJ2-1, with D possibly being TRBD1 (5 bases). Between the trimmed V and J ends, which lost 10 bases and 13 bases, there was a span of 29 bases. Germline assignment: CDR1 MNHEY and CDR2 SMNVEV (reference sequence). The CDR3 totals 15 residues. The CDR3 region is CATRILPRTQGNQFF. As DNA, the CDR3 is TGTGCCACCCGAATCCTTCCCCGAACCCAGGGTAACCAGTTCTTC.

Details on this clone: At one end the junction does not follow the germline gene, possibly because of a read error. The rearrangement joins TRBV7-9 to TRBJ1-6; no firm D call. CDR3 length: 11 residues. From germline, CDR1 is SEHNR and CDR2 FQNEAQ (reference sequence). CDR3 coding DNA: TGTTCCAGCAGCTTAACCGAGACCCTCCACTTT. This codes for CSSSLTETLHF.

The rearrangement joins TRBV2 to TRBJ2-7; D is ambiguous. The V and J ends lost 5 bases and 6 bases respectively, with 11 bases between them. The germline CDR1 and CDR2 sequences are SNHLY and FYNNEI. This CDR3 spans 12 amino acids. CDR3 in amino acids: CASSQTDFEQYF. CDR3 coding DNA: TGTGCCAGCAGTCAAACAGATTTCGAGCAGTACTTC.

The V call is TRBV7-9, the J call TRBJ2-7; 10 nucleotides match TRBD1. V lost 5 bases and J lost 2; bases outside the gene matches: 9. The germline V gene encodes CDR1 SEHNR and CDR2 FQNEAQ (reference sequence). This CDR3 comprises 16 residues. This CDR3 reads CASSPTPGQGTYEQYF. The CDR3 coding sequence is TGTGCCAGCAGCCCCACGCCGGGACAGGGGACCTACGAGCAGTACTTC.

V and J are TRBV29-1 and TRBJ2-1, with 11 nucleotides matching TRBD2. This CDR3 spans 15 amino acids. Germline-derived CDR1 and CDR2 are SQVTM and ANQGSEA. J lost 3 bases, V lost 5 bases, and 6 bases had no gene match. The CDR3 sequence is CSVTSGLAVYNEQFF. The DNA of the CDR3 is TGCAGCGTTACCTCGGGACTAGCGGTCTACAATGAGCAGTTCTTC.

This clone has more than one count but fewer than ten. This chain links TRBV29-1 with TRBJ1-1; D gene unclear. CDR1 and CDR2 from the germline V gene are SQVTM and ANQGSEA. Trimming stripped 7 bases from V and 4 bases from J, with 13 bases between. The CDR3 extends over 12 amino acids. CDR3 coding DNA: TGCAGCGCCGATCGGGGAGGCACTGAAGCTTTCTTT. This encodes CSADRGGTEAFF.

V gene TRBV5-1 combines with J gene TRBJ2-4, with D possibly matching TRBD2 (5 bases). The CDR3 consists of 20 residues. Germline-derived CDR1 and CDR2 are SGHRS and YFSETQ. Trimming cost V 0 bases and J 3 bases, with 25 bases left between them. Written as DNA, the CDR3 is TGCGCCAGCAGCTTGGCCCGGCAGCCCCTGAGGGATATAGGCAAAAACATTCAGTACTTC. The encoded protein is CASSLARQPLRDIGKNIQYF.

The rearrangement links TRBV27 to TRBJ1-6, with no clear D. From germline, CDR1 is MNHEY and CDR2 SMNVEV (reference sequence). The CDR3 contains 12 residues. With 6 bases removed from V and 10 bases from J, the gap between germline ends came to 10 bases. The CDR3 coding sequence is TGTGCCAGCAGATCTGTAGCCTCACCCCTCCACTTT. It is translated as CASRSVASPLHF.

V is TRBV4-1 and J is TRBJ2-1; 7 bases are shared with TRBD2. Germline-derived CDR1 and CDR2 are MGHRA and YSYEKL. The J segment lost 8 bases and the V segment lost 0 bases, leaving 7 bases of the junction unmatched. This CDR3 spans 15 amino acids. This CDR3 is CASSQEGGEGYEQFF. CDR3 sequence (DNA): TGCGCCAGCAGCCAAGAGGGCGGGGAGGGTTATGAGCAGTTCTTC.

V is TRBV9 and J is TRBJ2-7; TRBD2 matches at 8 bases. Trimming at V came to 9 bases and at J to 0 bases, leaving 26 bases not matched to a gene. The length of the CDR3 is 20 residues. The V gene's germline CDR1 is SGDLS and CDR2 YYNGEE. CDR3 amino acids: CATPGGEWVFRGVSSYEQYF. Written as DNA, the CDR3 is TGTGCCACACCGGGAGGGGAATGGGTTTTTCGAGGTGTGTCCTCCTACGAGCAGTACTTC.

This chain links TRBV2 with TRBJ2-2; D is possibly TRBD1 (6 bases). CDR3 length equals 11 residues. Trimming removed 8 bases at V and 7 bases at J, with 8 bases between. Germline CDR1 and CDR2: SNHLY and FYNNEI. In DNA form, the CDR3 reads TGTGCCAGCCAGGGGCGCGGGGAGCTGTTTTTT. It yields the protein CASQGRGELFF.

CDR3 amino acids: CSAAGGRTEAFF. CDR3 DNA: TGCAGTGCCGCGGGGGGGAGGACTGAAGCTTTCTTT. This sequence joins TRBV29-1 and TRBJ1-1; D may be TRBD1 (5 bases). Per germline, CDR1 SQVTM and CDR2 ANQGSEA. The CDR3 has 12 amino acids.

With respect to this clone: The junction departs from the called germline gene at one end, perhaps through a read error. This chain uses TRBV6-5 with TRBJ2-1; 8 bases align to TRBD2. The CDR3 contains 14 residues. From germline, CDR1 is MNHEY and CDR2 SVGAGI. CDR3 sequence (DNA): TGTGCCAGCACCAGGGGCGGGGGGTACAATGCGCAGTTCTTC. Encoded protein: CASTRGGGYNAQFF.

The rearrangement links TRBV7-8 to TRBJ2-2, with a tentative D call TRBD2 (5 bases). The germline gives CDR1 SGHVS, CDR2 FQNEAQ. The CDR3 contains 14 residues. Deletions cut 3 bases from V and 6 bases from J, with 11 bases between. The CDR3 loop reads CASSFPMRAGELFF. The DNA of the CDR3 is TGTGCCAGCAGCTTTCCGATGAGGGCCGGGGAGCTGTTTTTT.

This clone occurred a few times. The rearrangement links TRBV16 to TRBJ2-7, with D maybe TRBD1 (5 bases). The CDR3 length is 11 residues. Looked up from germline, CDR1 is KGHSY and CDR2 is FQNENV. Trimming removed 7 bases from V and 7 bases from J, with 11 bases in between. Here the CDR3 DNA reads TGTGCCAGCACCCCAAGGGGAGAGCAGTACTTC. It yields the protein CASTPRGEQYF.

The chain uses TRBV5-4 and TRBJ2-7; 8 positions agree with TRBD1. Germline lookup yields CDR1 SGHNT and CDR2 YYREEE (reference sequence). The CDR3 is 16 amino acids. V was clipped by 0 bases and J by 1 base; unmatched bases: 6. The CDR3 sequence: CASSLGGQALSYEQYF. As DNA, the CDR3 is TGTGCCAGCAGCTTGGGGGGACAGGCGCTATCCTACGAGCAGTACTTC. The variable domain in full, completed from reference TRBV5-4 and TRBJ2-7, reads ETGVTQSPTHLIKTRGQQVTLRCSSQSGHNTVSWYQQALGQGPQFIFQYYREEENGRGNFPPRFSGLQFPNYSSELNVNALELDDSALYLCASSLGGQALSYEQYFGPGTRLTVT.

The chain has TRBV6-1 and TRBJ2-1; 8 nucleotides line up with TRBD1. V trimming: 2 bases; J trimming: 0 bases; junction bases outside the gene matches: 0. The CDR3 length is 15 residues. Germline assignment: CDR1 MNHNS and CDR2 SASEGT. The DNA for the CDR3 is TGTGCCAGCAGTGAAACAGGGGGCTCCTACAATGAGCAGTTCTTC. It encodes CASSETGGSYNEQFF.

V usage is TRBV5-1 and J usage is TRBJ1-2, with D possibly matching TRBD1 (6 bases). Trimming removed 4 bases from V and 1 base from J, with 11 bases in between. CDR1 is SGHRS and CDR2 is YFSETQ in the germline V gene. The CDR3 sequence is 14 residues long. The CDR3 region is CASSLNRVNYGYTF. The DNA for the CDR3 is TGCGCCAGCAGCCTAAACAGGGTTAACTATGGCTACACCTTC.

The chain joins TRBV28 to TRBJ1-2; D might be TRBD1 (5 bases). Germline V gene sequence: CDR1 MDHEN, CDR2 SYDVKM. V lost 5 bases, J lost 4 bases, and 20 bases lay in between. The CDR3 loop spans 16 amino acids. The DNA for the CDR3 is TGTGCCAGCAGTCCACCGGGGGGTATAATAAGCTATGGCTACACCTTC. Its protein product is CASSPPGGIISYGYTF.

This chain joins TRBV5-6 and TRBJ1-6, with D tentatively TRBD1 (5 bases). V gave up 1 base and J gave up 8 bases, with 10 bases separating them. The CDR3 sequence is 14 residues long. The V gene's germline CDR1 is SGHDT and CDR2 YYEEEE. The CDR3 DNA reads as TGTGCCAGCAGCTTGCAGGGTTTTTATTCACCCCTCCACTTT. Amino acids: CASSLQGFYSPLHF. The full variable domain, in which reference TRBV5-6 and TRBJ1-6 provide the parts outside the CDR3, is DAGVTQSPTHLIKTRGQQVTLRCSPKSGHDTVSWYQQALGQGPQFIFQYYEEEERQRGNFPDRFSGHQFPNYSSELNVNALLLGDSALYLCASSLQGFYSPLHFGNGTRLTVT.

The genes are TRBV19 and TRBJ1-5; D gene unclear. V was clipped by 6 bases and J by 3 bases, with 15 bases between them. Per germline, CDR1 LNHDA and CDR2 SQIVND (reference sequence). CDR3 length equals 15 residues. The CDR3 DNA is TGTGCCAGTAGACGATCTGCAGGCTACAATCAGCCCCAGCATTTT. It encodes CASRRSAGYNQPQHF.

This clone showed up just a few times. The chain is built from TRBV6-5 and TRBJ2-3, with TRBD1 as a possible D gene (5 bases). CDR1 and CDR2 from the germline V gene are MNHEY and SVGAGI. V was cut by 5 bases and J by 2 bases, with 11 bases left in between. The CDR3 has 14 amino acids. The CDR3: CASSPQGSTDTQYF. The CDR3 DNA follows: TGTGCCAGCAGTCCCCAGGGTTCCACAGATACGCAGTATTTT.

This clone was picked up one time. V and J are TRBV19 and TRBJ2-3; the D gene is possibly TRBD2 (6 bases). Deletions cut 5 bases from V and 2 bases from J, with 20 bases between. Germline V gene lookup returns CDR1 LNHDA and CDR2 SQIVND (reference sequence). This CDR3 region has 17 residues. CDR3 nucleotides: TGTGCCAGTAGTCCCGTGGGTAGCGGATCCGTCACAGATACGCAGTATTTT. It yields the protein CASSPVGSGSVTDTQYF.

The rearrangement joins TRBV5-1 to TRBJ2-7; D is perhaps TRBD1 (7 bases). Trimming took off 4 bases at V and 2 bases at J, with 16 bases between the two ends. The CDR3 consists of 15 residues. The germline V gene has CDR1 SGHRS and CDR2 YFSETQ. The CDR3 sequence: CASSPGPRGAYEQYF. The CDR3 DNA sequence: TGCGCCAGCAGCCCCGGCCCCAGGGGGGCCTACGAGCAGTACTTC.

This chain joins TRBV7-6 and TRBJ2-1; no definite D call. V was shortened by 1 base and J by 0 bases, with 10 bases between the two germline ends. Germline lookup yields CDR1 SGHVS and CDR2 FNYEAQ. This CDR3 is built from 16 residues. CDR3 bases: TGTGCCAGCAGCTTAGTCGGGTCCATCTCCTACAATGAGCAGTTCTTC. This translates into CASSLVGSISYNEQFF. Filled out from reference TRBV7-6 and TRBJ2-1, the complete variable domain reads GAGVSQSPRYKVTKRGQDVALRCDPISGHVSLYWYRQALGQGPEFLTYFNYEAQQDKSGLPNDRFSAERPEGSISTLTIQRTEQRDSAMYRCASSLVGSISYNEQFFGPGTRLTVL.

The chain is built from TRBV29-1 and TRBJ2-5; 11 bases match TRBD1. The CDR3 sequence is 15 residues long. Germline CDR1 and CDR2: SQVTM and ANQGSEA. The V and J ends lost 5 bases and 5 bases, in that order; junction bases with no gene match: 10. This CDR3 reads CSVKRTGGVGETQYF. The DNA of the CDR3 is TGCAGCGTTAAAAGGACAGGGGGCGTCGGGGAGACCCAGTACTTC.

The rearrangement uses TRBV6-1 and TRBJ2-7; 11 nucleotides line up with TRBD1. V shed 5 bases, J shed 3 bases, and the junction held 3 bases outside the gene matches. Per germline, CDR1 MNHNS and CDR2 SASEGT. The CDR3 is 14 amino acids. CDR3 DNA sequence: TGTGCCAGCAGTTCGGACAGGGGGCTCTACGAGCAGTACTTC. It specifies CASSSDRGLYEQYF.

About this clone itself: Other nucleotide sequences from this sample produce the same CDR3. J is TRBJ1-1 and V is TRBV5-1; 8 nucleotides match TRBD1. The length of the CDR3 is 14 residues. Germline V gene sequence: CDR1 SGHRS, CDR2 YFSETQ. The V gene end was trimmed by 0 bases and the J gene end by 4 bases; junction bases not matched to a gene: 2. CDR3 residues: CASSLDTGGTEAFF. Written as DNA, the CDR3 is TGCGCCAGCAGCTTGGATACAGGGGGCACTGAAGCTTTCTTT.

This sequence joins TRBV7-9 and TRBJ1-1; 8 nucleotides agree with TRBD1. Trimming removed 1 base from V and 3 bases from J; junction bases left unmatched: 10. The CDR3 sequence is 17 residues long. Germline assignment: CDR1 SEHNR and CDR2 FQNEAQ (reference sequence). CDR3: CASSLGTGIRKDTEAFF. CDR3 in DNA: TGTGCCAGCAGCTTAGGGACAGGGATAAGAAAGGACACTGAAGCTTTCTTT.

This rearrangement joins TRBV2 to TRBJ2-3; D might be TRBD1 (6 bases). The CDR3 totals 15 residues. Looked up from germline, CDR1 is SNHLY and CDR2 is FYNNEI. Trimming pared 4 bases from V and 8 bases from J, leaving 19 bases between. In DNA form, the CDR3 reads TGTGCCAGCAGTGTTCAGGGGCCCACAGAGGGTACGCAGTATTTT. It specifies CASSVQGPTEGTQYF.